Described below is a single TCR beta chain sequence and its context. The CDR3 spans 14 residues. Germline CDR1 DFQATT, CDR2 SNEGSKA (reference sequence). After removal of 3 bases from V and 4 bases from J, the junction contained 2 bases not matched to a gene. These data originate in a study of blood T cell repertoires in COVID-19. About the research overall: T cells, B-cell-depleted T cells, or PBMCs supplied cDNA or gDNA.

Source study methods: Using reference gene primer amplification, nucleated cell counts were estimated. Sequencing was performed with immunoSEQ multiplex PCR; in TCRdb, only in-frame clones are kept and a portion is missing. That table supplies the V and J calls and clone size; D and trimming were determined from the DNA. The sample carries approximately 300,000 clones, 85% to 90% recorded once. Donors were grouped by their self-reported clinical history. The recovered donors of Cohort 3 showed two negative PCRs, clearance, or symptom resolution. What was sequenced was PBMCs or T cells enriched from blood (not recorded which). This TCR was sampled from a man younger than 40 who had recovered from COVID-19. This chain uses TRBV20-1 with TRBJ2-4; 11 bases are shared with TRBD1. The CDR3 nucleotides are TGCAGTGCTAGTGGGACAGGGGGGAAAAACATTCAGTACTTC. It yields the protein CSASGTGGKNIQYF.